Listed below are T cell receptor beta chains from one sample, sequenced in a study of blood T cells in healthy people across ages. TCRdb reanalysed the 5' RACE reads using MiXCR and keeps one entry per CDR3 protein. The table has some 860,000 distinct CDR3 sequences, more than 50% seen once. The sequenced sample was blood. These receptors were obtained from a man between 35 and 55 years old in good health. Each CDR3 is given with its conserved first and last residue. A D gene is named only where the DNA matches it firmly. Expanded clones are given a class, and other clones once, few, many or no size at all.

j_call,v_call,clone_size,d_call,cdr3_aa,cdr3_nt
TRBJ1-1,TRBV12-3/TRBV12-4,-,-,CASSLRGAGTEAFF,TGTGCCAGCAGTTTACGGGGGGCGGGAACTGAAGCTTTCTTT
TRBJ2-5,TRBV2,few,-,CASWKETQYF,TGTGCCAGCTGGAAAGAGACCCAGTACTTC
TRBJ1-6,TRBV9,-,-,CASSTDYNSPLHF,TGTGCCAGCAGTACAGACTATAATTCACCCCTCCACTTT
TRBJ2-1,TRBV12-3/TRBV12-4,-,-,CASTSRVGLGAGAYEQFF,TGTGCCAGCACCAGTCGGGTTGGTCTCGGGGCAGGGGCCTATGAGCAGTTCTTC
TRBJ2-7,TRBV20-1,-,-,CSARVDRSRYEQYF,TGCAGTGCTAGAGTAGACCGATCCCGCTACGAGCAGTACTTC
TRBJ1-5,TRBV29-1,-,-,CSVDSNQPQHF,TGCAGCGTTGATAGCAATCAGCCCCAGCATTTT
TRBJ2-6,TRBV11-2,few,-,CASSLVGALGANVLTF,TGTGCCAGCAGCTTAGTGGGAGCGCTTGGGGCCAACGTCCTGACTTTC
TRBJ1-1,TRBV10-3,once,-,CAISESHISPVFGNTEAFF,TGTGCCATCAGTGAGTCGCATATTAGCCCGGTTTTTGGGAACACTGAAGCTTTCTTT
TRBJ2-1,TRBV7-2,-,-,CASTATHQYEQFF,TGTGCCAGCACCGCTACCCACCAATATGAGCAGTTCTTC
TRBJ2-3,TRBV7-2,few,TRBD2,CASMSHGGADTQYF,TGTGCCAGCATGTCTCACGGGGGGGCAGATACGCAGTATTTT
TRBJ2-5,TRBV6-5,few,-,CASSPPGGVQETQYF,TGTGCCAGCAGTCCCCCCGGAGGGGTCCAAGAGACCCAGTACTTC
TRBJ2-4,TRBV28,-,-,CASSSPGRRTKNIQYF,TGTGCCAGCAGTTCCCCAGGAAGGCGGACCAAAAACATTCAGTACTTC
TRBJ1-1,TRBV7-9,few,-,CASSLWNVPEAFF,TGTGCCAGCAGCTTATGGAACGTTCCTGAAGCTTTCTTT
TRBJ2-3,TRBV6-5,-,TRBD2,CASSVPGLAGTDTQYF,TGTGCCAGCAGTGTTCCGGGACTAGCGGGCACAGATACGCAGTATTTT
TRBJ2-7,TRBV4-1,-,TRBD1,CASSQILGTVYEQYF,TGCGCCAGCAGCCAGATCCTCGGGACAGTCTACGAGCAGTACTTC
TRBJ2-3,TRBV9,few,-,CASSARPTDTQYF,TGTGCCAGCAGCGCGCGACCTACAGATACGCAGTATTTT
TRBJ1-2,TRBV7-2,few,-,CASSFPPRLRSVGYTF,TGTGCCAGCAGCTTTCCCCCCAGGTTGCGATCGGTTGGCTACACCTTC
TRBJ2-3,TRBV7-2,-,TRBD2,CASSKMAGGRDTQYF,TGTGCCAGCAGCAAGATGGCGGGGGGGCGGGATACGCAGTATTTT
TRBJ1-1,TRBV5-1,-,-,CASSFGSQDSEAFF,TGCGCCAGCAGCTTCGGGTCGCAGGACTCTGAAGCTTTCTTT
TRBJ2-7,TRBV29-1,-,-,CSVEEQRSSYEQYF,TGCAGCGTTGAAGAACAGAGGAGCTCCTACGAGCAGTACTTC
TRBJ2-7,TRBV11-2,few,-,CASSLAQFSTEQYF,TGTGCCAGCAGCTTAGCTCAGTTTAGCACTGAGCAGTACTTC
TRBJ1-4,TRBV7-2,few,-,CASSLALFGGNEKLFF,TGTGCCAGCAGCTTGGCTTTGTTCGGCGGGAATGAAAAACTGTTTTTT
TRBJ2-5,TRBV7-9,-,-,CASSDGQYQETQYF,TGTGCCAGCAGCGACGGACAGTACCAAGAGACCCAGTACTTC
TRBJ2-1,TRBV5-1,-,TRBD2,CASSLVLAGGMNEQFF,TGCGCCAGCAGCTTGGTCCTAGCGGGGGGGATGAATGAGCAGTTCTTC
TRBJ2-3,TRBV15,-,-,CATSRGTADTQYF,TGTGCCACCAGTAGAGGAACAGCAGATACGCAGTATTTT
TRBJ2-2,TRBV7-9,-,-,CASSSYRGRGAGELFF,TGTGCCAGCAGCTCATACAGAGGACGGGGAGCCGGGGAGCTGTTTTTT
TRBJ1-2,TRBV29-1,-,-,CSVAQGGTYGYTF,TGCAGCGTTGCACAGGGAGGCACCTATGGCTACACCTTC
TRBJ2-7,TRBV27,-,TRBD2,CASVGYRAGVPYEQYF,TGTGCCAGCGTCGGTTATCGCGCGGGGGTCCCATACGAGCAGTACTTC
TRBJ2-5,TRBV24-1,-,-,CATSDPGGRGQETQYF,TGTGCCACCAGTGACCCGGGCGGCAGGGGACAAGAGACCCAGTACTTC
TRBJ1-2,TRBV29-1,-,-,CSVLRDYYGYTF,TGCAGCGTTCTAAGGGACTACTATGGCTACACCTTC
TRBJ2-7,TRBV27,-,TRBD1,CASSPWTGYEQYF,TGTGCCAGCAGTCCATGGACAGGCTACGAGCAGTACTTC
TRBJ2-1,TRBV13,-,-,CASSFAPRKTNEQFF,TGTGCCAGCAGCTTCGCGCCACGCAAGACCAATGAGCAGTTCTTC
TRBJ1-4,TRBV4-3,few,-,CASSQDGREKLFF,TGCGCCAGCAGCCAAGATGGGAGAGAAAAACTGTTTTTT
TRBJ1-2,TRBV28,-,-,CASSSLPGLSGYTF,TGTGCCAGCAGCTCCCTGCCGGGGTTGAGTGGCTACACCTTC
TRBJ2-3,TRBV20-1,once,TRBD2,CSARDAVLAGTDTQYF,TGCAGTGCTAGAGATGCAGTACTAGCGGGCACAGATACGCAGTATTTT
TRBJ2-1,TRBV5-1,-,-,CASSPWTTSYNEQFF,TGCGCCAGCAGCCCGTGGACTACCTCCTACAATGAGCAGTTCTTC
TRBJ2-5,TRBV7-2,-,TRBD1,CASSLAHVGGWETQYF,TGTGCCAGCAGCTTAGCGCACGTAGGGGGCTGGGAGACCCAGTACTTC
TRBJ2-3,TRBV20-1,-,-,CSALSGITDTQYF,TGCAGTGCCCTATCAGGAATCACAGATACGCAGTATTTT
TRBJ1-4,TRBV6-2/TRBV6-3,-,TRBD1,CASMDPPGQRNEKLFF,TGTGCCAGCATGGACCCCCCGGGACAGAGAAATGAAAAACTGTTTTTT
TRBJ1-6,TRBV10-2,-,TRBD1,CASSELRQKGANSPLHF,TGCGCCAGCAGTGAGTTAAGACAGAAGGGGGCTAATTCACCCCTCCACTTT
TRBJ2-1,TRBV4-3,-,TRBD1,CASSQDRYRGNNEQFF,TGCGCCAGCAGCCAAGATCGGTACAGGGGCAACAATGAGCAGTTCTTC